Sequencing of this T cell receptor beta chain was carried out in a study of T cell changes during pregnancy in multiple sclerosis. This CDR3 is 15 amino acids long. V shed 0 bases and J 6 bases; nucleotides not matched to a gene: 11. The germline V gene encodes CDR1 GTSNPN and CDR2 SVGIG (reference sequence). Some clones are missing from TCRdb's copy, which holds only in-frame ones; the method was immunoSEQ multiplex PCR. The sample consists of about 68,000 clones, 90% of them appearing once. The TCR originated in a female donor with multiple sclerosis, enrolled in a pregnancy study. Sequencing used peripheral blood, obtained in the third trimester of pregnancy. The gene calls are TRBV30 and TRBJ2-7, with 7 bases identical to TRBD2. The CDR3 sequence is CAWSVNLAVPGEQYF. CDR3 coding DNA: TGTGCCTGGAGTGTAAACCTAGCGGTGCCCGGCGAGCAGTACTTC.